This is a list of T cell receptor beta chains from one sample in a study of T cell clusters in autoimmune cytopenias. TCRdb reanalyzed the multiplex PCR reads, giving one entry per CDR3 protein sequence and no DNA. The listing records about 15,000 distinct CDR3 sequences. The data also belong to a second study, concerning T cell repertoires in aging, cancer and after chemotherapy.

Sequenced input: peripheral blood. The receptors stem from a human donor in good health. Each CDR3 is given with its conserved first and last residue. The order of the fields is J gene, V gene, CDR3 protein.

j_gene: TRBJ2-3; v_gene: TRBV4-3; CDR3aa: CASSQEQERTTQYF
j_gene: TRBJ2-7; v_gene: TRBV27; CDR3aa: CASSLGTVTGEQYF
j_gene: TRBJ2-2; v_gene: TRBV13; CDR3aa: CASSLAGVNTGELFF
j_gene: TRBJ2-7; v_gene: TRBV10-3; CDR3aa: CAISGEGPRVYEQYF
j_gene: TRBJ2-7; v_gene: TRBV11-3; CDR3aa: CASSPGLGVTYEQYF
j_gene: TRBJ1-5; v_gene: TRBV19; CDR3aa: CASSILGLSQPQHF
j_gene: TRBJ2-1; v_gene: TRBV6-5; CDR3aa: CASSTRINEQFF
j_gene: TRBJ1-4; v_gene: TRBV5-5; CDR3aa: CASSLGTGGATNEKLFF
j_gene: TRBJ1-2; v_gene: TRBV5-5; CDR3aa: CASSLKTGTNSVYGYTF
j_gene: TRBJ1-4; v_gene: TRBV27; CDR3aa: CASSSRTARTNEKLFF
j_gene: TRBJ2-2; v_gene: TRBV19; CDR3aa: CASTIGPNTGELFF
j_gene: TRBJ2-3; v_gene: TRBV6-6; CDR3aa: CASSLPTGPTDTQYF
j_gene: TRBJ2-2; v_gene: TRBV5-6; CDR3aa: CASSIPRRKAKNTGELFF
j_gene: TRBJ2-2; v_gene: TRBV27; CDR3aa: CATTAGFTGELFF
j_gene: TRBJ2-1; v_gene: TRBV19; CDR3aa: CASSIGDLRTYNEQFF